These 20 T cell receptor beta chains originate from one sample sequenced in a study of shared clonotypes between healthy human individuals. Naive CD8 isolation took CD45RO-negative cells positively selected for CCR7 and excluded terminally differentiated effector memory CD45RA+ cells. Repertoires were generated with immunoSEQ multiplex PCR, while TCRdb's copy carries only in-frame clones and drops some. The sample includes around 620,000 clones, roughly 95% of them seen just once. The sequencing sample was made of naive CD8+ T cells sorted from blood. Receptor source: a woman aged 30 to 39 in good health.

This chain links TRBV18 with TRBJ2-1, with TRBD2 matching over 9 bases. After removal of 8 bases from V and 10 bases from J, the junction contained 0 bases not matched to a gene. The CDR3 spans 10 residues. Germline CDR1 KGHSH, CDR2 LQKENI. The CDR3 reads CASAGGEQFF. DNA of the CDR3: TGTGCCAGCGCGGGAGGGGAGCAGTTCTTC. The full variable domain, in which reference TRBV18 and TRBJ2-1 provide the parts outside the CDR3, is NAGVMQNPRHLVRRRGQEARLRCSPMKGHSHVYWYRQLPEEGLKFMVYLQKENIIDESGMPKERFSAEFPKEGPSILRIQQVVRGDSAAYFCASAGGEQFFGPGTRLTVL.

The CDR3 sequence is CASSVEASGRDIAGELFF. The CDR3 nucleotides are TGTGCCAGCAGCGTAGAGGCTAGCGGGAGGGATATAGCCGGGGAGCTGTTTTTT. This rearrangement joins TRBV9 to TRBJ2-2; TRBD2 agrees at 12 bases. The CDR3 is made up of 18 amino acids. CDR1 and CDR2 from the germline V gene are SGDLS and YYNGEE. V was pared by 0 bases and J by 6 bases, with 9 bases of the junction left unmatched.

In regard to this clone: Other DNA sequences in the same sample also yield this CDR3. The chain joins TRBV2 to TRBJ1-1; D call uncertain. Trimming removed 1 base from V and 1 base from J, with 4 bases in between. This CDR3 spans 13 amino acids. CDR1 is SNHLY and CDR2 is FYNNEI in the germline V gene. CDR3 sequence reads: CASSEGRNTEAFF. The CDR3 DNA reads TGTGCCAGCAGTGAAGGGAGGAACACTGAAGCTTTCTTT.

The J gene is TRBJ2-1, the V gene TRBV27; no firm D call. The germline gives CDR1 MNHEY, CDR2 SMNVEV (reference sequence). The CDR3 runs 14 residues. Trimming left V 6 bases short and J 2 bases short, with 11 bases between. The CDR3 is CASSLHTTYNEQFF. In DNA form, the CDR3 reads TGTGCCAGCAGCTTACACACAACCTACAATGAGCAGTTCTTC.

This clone was counted once. The V and J genes are TRBV4-2 and TRBJ2-5; 12 nucleotides agree with TRBD2. CDR3 length equals 16 residues. V dropped 4 bases and J dropped 5; count of bases not matched to a gene: 8. The germline CDR1 and CDR2 sequences are LGHNA and YNFKEQ. CDR3 DNA sequence: TGTGCCAGCAGCCCGACTAGCGGGAGAGTAGGGGAGACCCAGTACTTC. This encodes CASSPTSGRVGETQYF.

This sequence joins TRBV28 and TRBJ2-7, with D maybe TRBD1 (6 bases). CDR3 length: 14 residues. The germline V and J ends were trimmed by 5 bases and 2 bases, with 13 bases remaining between them. Germline lookup yields CDR1 MDHEN and CDR2 SYDVKM. CDR3 in amino acids: CASSPLTGPYEQYF. CDR3 DNA sequence: TGTGCCAGCAGTCCGCTAACAGGGCCCTACGAGCAGTACTTC.

The chain employs TRBV20-1 and TRBJ2-1; D is ambiguous. The CDR3 has 11 residues. CDR1 and CDR2 from the germline V gene are DFQATT and SNEGSKA (reference sequence). V gave up 7 bases and J gave up 5 bases, with 9 bases separating them. The CDR3: CSGWRDNEQFF. The DNA for the CDR3 is TGCAGTGGCTGGAGAGACAATGAGCAGTTCTTC.

V is TRBV27 and J is TRBJ2-1, with 13 bases aligning to TRBD2. J gave up 9 bases and V 6 bases, and 8 bases lay outside the gene matches. The CDR3 spans 15 residues. Germline loops: CDR1 MNHEY, CDR2 SMNVEV (reference sequence). The CDR3 sequence: CASSWTSGRSTEQFF. DNA for the CDR3: TGTGCCAGCAGCTGGACTAGCGGGAGATCGACTGAGCAGTTCTTC.

This chain uses TRBV2 with TRBJ1-4; 9 nucleotides align to TRBD1. This CDR3 comprises 15 residues. Germline assignment: CDR1 SNHLY and CDR2 FYNNEI. V dropped 11 bases and J dropped 4; count of bases not matched to a gene: 11. The CDR3 loop reads CACRGGTGNNEKLFF. For the CDR3, the DNA is TGTGCCTGTCGGGGGGGGACAGGGAATAATGAAAAACTGTTTTTT.

The rearrangement links TRBV27 to TRBJ2-1; 8 nucleotides align to TRBD2. The germline CDR1 and CDR2 sequences are MNHEY and SMNVEV (reference sequence). The CDR3 totals 12 residues. V dropped 6 bases and J dropped 8; count of bases not matched to a gene: 3. CDR3 sequence: CASRGLGDEQFF. The CDR3 region has the DNA TGTGCCAGCAGGGGACTAGGAGATGAGCAGTTCTTC.

This chain uses TRBV27 with TRBJ2-7; 8 positions match TRBD1. CDR3 length: 12 amino acids. V lost 10 bases and J lost 5; bases outside the gene matches: 7. The germline V gene encodes CDR1 MNHEY and CDR2 SMNVEV (reference sequence). CDR3 sequence reads: CATGTGGHEQYF. The CDR3 DNA is TGTGCCACCGGGACAGGCGGACACGAGCAGTACTTC.

This clone was observed once. This sequence joins TRBV6-6 and TRBJ1-1, with D maybe TRBD1 (5 bases). Germline loops: CDR1 MNHNY, CDR2 SVGAGI (reference sequence). The CDR3 loop spans 13 amino acids. The ends were cut back, 4 bases at V and 6 bases at J, with 12 bases in the middle. The CDR3 sequence is CASSSQVGAEAFF. The CDR3 DNA sequence: TGTGCCAGCAGTTCACAGGTGGGTGCTGAAGCTTTCTTT.

The chain links TRBV7-9 to TRBJ2-7; D uncertain. CDR3 length: 14 amino acids. From germline, CDR1 is SEHNR and CDR2 FQNEAQ (reference sequence). V lost 5 bases to trimming and J lost 2 bases, with 13 bases between them. CDR3 loop: CASSGPGLTYEQYF. In DNA, the CDR3 is TGTGCCAGCAGCGGTCCCGGGCTCACCTACGAGCAGTACTTC.

The chain's CDR3 is CASSTSGQGNTEAFF. The CDR3, as DNA: TGTGCCAGCAGCACCTCGGGACAGGGGAACACTGAAGCTTTCTTT. The chain combines TRBV21-1 with TRBJ1-1; the table gives TRBD1 as D, unverified against the DNA. TRBV21-1 is a known pseudogene. The CDR3 is 15 amino acids.

The chain joins TRBV4-1 to TRBJ2-7; D may correspond to TRBD1 or TRBD2 (5 bases each). The germline CDR1 and CDR2 sequences are MGHRA and YSYEKL. V lost 0 bases and J lost 2, with 11 bases in between. This CDR3 is built from 15 residues. CDR3 in amino acids: CASSQDGGWTYEQYF. CDR3 nucleotides: TGCGCCAGCAGCCAAGATGGGGGTTGGACCTACGAGCAGTACTTC.

The V and J genes are TRBV2 and TRBJ2-3; D uncertain. V lost 3 bases and J 0 bases, leaving 10 bases between the germline ends. Germline V gene lookup returns CDR1 SNHLY and CDR2 FYNNEI. The CDR3 extends over 15 amino acids. The CDR3 region is CASSEGRASTDTQYF. The CDR3 DNA is TGTGCCAGCAGTGAGGGTCGGGCTAGCACAGATACGCAGTATTTT.

The J gene is TRBJ2-1, the V gene TRBV27; TRBD1 matches at 8 bases. The trim removed 0 bases at V and 5 bases at J, leaving 6 bases unmatched. Germline lookup yields CDR1 MNHEY and CDR2 SMNVEV (reference sequence). The CDR3 totals 16 residues. Here the CDR3 DNA reads TGTGCCAGCAGTTTATCGCCAGGGGGCGGTGACAATGAGCAGTTCTTC. This translates into CASSLSPGGGDNEQFF.

The chain recombines TRBV6-4 with TRBJ2-7; no reliable D call. CDR3 length: 13 amino acids. The germline V gene encodes CDR1 MRHNA and CDR2 SNTAGT. Trimming took off 2 bases at V and 6 bases at J, with 11 bases between the two ends. CDR3 amino acids: CASSDATTGEQYF. The CDR3 region has the DNA TGTGCCAGCAGTGACGCGACCACCGGCGAGCAGTACTTC.

The chain employs TRBV7-6 and TRBJ1-4, with D perhaps matching TRBD1 (5 bases). There are 17 residues in the CDR3. The germline V gene encodes CDR1 SGHVS and CDR2 FNYEAQ. V lost 1 base, J lost 0 bases, and 12 bases lay in between. CDR3 sequence reads: CASSLEGTVATNEKLFF. The CDR3 coding sequence is TGTGCCAGCAGCTTAGAGGGGACGGTTGCAACTAATGAAAAACTGTTTTTT.

V is TRBV28 and J is TRBJ2-7, with TRBD2 as a possible D gene (6 bases). The CDR3 is 12 residues long. Germline-derived CDR1 and CDR2 are MDHEN and SYDVKM. Between the trimmed V and J ends, which lost 8 bases and 2 bases, there was a span of 10 bases. The CDR3 DNA reads as TGTGCCAGCGGCGGGACGGCCTACGAGCAGTACTTC. Residues: CASGGTAYEQYF.